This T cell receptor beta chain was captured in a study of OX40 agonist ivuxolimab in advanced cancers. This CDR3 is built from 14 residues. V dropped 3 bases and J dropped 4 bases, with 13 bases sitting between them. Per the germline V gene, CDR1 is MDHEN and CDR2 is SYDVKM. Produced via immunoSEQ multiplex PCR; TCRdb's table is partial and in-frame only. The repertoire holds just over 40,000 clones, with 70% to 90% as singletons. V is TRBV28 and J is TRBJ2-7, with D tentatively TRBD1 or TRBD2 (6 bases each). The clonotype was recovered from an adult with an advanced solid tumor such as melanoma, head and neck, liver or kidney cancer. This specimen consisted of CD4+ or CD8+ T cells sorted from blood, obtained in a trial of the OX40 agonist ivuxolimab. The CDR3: CASSLRGAGYEQYF. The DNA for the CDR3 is TGTGCCAGCAGTTTGAGGGGGGCGGGTTACGAGCAGTACTTC.